Shown below are 12 T cell receptor beta chains from a single sample sequenced in a study of sequential checkpoint blockade in melanoma. Measured with immunoSEQ multiplex PCR; TCRdb has only the in-frame clones, and not every one. The data show 2,500 to 3,500 clones, with 23% seen just once and 11% held by the top ten. Noted treatment: randomized to nivolumab then ipilimumab (arm A) or the reverse (arm B). The specimen was tumor tissue (inferred from file names), collected from a patient given nivolumab and ipilimumab in sequence. Source of these receptors: a human donor with melanoma.

This clone is labeled as large. The V call is TRBV30, the J call TRBJ1-4; perhaps TRBD1 as D (5 bases). Trimming stripped 0 bases from V and 8 bases from J, with 13 bases between. The CDR3 is 14 amino acids. Per germline, CDR1 GTSNPN and CDR2 SVGIG (reference sequence). The CDR3, as DNA: TGTGCCTGGAGTGTGCAGGGTCTTGGCGAAAAACTGTTTTTT. This sequence encodes CAWSVQGLGEKLFF.

The chain combines TRBV30 with TRBJ1-1, with TRBD1 as a possible D gene (5 bases). The CDR3 is 13 residues long. The germline gives CDR1 GTSNPN, CDR2 SVGIG (reference sequence). V gave up 0 bases and J gave up 3 bases, with 8 bases separating them. CDR3 sequence reads: CAWSVGRDTEAFF. The DNA for the CDR3 is TGTGCCTGGAGTGTAGGCAGGGACACTGAAGCTTTCTTT. Looking up the rest from reference TRBV30 and TRBJ1-1 gives the full variable domain: SQTIHQWPATLVQPVGSPLSLECTVEGTSNPNLYWYRQAAGRGLQLLFYSVGIGQISSEVPQNLSASRPQDRQFILSSKKLLLSDSGFYLCAWSVGRDTEAFFGQGTRLTVV.

Relative to its sample, this clone is medium-sized. The chain joins TRBV6-8 to TRBJ2-6, with unresolved D. CDR3 size: 16 residues. Trimming pared 0 bases from V and 0 bases from J, leaving 6 bases between. Looked up from germline, CDR1 is MNHGY and CDR2 is SAAAGT. Written as DNA, the CDR3 is TGTGCCAGCAGTTACTCGGGTGGCTCTGGGGCCAACGTCCTGACTTTC. It specifies CASSYSGGSGANVLTF.

This clone has more than one count but fewer than ten. V and J are TRBV11-3 and TRBJ2-5; 8 bases match TRBD1. The CDR3 totals 14 residues. Germline CDR1 and CDR2: SGHNT and YENEEA. The junction had 3 bases not matched to a gene; V was cut back by 3 bases and J by 3 bases. The CDR3 spells CASSLGTGKETQYF. CDR3 coding DNA: TGTGCCAGCAGCTTGGGGACAGGAAAAGAGACCCAGTACTTC.

The V and J genes are TRBV19 and TRBJ2-2; the match to TRBD1 covers 8 bases. With V trimmed by 5 bases and J by 7 bases, 12 bases remained unmatched. The CDR3 runs 16 residues. Germline V lookup: CDR1 LNHDA, CDR2 SQIVND (reference sequence). Here the CDR3 DNA reads TGTGCCAGTAGTTCCCGGACAGGGTTGGGAGGCGGGGAGCTGTTTTTT. As protein: CASSSRTGLGGGELFF.

The J gene is TRBJ1-1, the V gene TRBV19; D uncertain. In germline, CDR1 is LNHDA, CDR2 SQIVND (reference sequence). CDR3 length equals 13 residues. Trimming removed 1 base from V and 8 bases from J, with 11 bases in between. The CDR3 loop reads CASSIGSVVEAFF. The CDR3 DNA sequence: TGTGCCAGTAGTATAGGGTCCGTGGTGGAAGCTTTCTTT.

The rearrangement uses TRBV11-3 and TRBJ2-7; D is perhaps TRBD2 (6 bases). Deletions cut 5 bases from V and 0 bases from J, with 14 bases between. The CDR3 length is 15 residues. Germline V gene data show CDR1 as SGHNT and CDR2 as YENEEA. The CDR3 here is CASSPSLANSYEQYF. CDR3 sequence (DNA): TGTGCCAGCAGCCCTAGCCTAGCGAACTCCTACGAGCAGTACTTC.

The chain employs TRBV6-8 and TRBJ2-3; 13 nucleotides agree with TRBD2. The CDR3 loop spans 16 amino acids. Germline CDR1 is MNHGY and CDR2 is SAAAGT. The trim removed 5 bases at V and 1 base at J, leaving 3 bases unmatched. The CDR3 bases are TGTGCCAGCAGTGTAGGGACTAGCGGGGGCACAGATACGCAGTATTTT. Translating gives CASSVGTSGGTDTQYF.

The gene calls are TRBV5-1 and TRBJ1-3; 8 nucleotides agree with TRBD1. The germline CDR1 and CDR2 sequences are SGHRS and YFSETQ. This CDR3 has 15 residues. J gave up 4 bases and V 5 bases, and 8 bases lay outside the gene matches. CDR3 sequence: CASRDRATRGNTIYF. The CDR3, as DNA: TGCGCCAGCAGGGACAGGGCGACGAGGGGAAACACCATATATTTT.

In its sample, this clone ranks as medium-sized. This chain connects TRBV11-3 to TRBJ2-3, with TRBD1 matching 9 bases. Germline V gives CDR1 SGHNT, CDR2 YENEEA. The CDR3 covers 14 residues. The junction had 9 bases not matched to a gene; V was cut back by 3 bases and J by 11 bases. The CDR3 sequence is CASSFGTGLMEQYF. The CDR3 DNA is TGTGCCAGCAGCTTCGGGACAGGGTTAATGGAGCAGTATTTT.

This clone turned up a few times. This chain connects TRBV6-8 to TRBJ2-1; 10 positions agree with TRBD2. Trimming cost V 5 bases and J 9 bases; bases outside gene matches: 13. Germline CDR1 MNHGY, CDR2 SAAAGT. The CDR3 contains 16 residues. CDR3 protein: CASSAAAGGQISEQFF. The CDR3 nucleotides read TGTGCCAGCAGTGCCGCAGCGGGGGGGCAAATAAGTGAGCAGTTCTTC.

The sample holds a few counts of this clone. The CDR3, as DNA: TGTGCCAGTAGTATGTACATGAACACTGAAGCTTTCTTT. This gives the protein CASSMYMNTEAFF. V is TRBV19 and J is TRBJ1-1, with D uncertain. The CDR3 has 13 residues. Trimming removed 3 bases from V and 0 bases from J, with 5 bases in between. Germline V gene sequence: CDR1 LNHDA, CDR2 SQIVND (reference sequence).